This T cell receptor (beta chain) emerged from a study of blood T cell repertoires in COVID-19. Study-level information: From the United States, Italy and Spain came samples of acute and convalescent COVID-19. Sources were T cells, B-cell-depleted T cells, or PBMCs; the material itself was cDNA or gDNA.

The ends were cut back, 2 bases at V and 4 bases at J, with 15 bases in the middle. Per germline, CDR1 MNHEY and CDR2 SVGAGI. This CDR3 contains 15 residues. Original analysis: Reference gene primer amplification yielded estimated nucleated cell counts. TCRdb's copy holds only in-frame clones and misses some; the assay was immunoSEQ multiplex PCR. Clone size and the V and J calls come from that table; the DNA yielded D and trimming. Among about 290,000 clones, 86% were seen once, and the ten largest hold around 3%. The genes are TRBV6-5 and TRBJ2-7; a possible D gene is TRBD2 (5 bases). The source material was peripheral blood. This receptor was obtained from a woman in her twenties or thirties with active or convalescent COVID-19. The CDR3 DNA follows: TGTGCCAGCAGTTACCGCCGGGATGCCATTTACGAGCAGTACTTC. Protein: CASSYRRDAIYEQYF.